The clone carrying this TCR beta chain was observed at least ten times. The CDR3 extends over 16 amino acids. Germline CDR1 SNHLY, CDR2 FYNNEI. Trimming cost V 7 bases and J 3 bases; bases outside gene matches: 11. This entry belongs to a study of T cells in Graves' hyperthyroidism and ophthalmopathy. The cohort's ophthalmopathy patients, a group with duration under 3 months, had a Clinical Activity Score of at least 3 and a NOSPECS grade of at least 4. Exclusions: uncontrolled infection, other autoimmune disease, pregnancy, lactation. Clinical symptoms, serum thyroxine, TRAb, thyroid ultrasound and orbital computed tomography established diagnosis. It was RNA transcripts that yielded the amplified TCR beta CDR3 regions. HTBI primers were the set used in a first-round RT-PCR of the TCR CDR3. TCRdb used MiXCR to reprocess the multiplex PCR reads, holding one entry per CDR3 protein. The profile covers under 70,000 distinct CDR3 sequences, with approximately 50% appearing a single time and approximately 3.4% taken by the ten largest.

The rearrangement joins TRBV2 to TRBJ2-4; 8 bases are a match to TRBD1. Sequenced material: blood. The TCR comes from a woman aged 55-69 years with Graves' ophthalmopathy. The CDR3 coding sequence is TGTGCCAGCACCTTGGCAGGGGGCTTTAGCAAAAACATTCAGTACTTC. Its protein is CASTLAGGFSKNIQYF.